One TCR beta chain is described in this entry. In the authors' workflow: Amplification of reference gene primers provided the estimated nucleated cell counts. The assay was immunoSEQ multiplex PCR, and TCRdb's table has in-frame clones only and misses some. The V and J calls and clone size were taken over from that table, and D and trimming were inferred from the DNA. This sample has 100,000 to 150,000 clones, with about 80% found just once. The data stem from a study of blood T cell repertoires in COVID-19. Turning to the study itself: Whether acute or convalescent, the COVID-19 samples came from the United States, Italy and Spain. Sample material is recorded as cDNA or gDNA derived from T cells, B-cell-depleted T cells, or PBMCs.

Germline assignment: CDR1 SNHLY and CDR2 FYNNEI. Trimming pared 0 bases from V and 3 bases from J, leaving 8 bases between. The CDR3 covers 14 residues. The sequenced sample was peripheral blood. V and J are TRBV2 and TRBJ1-2, with D possibly TRBD1 on 6 matching bases. The source of this sequence is a woman in her 50s with acute or convalescent COVID-19. CDR3 in amino acids: CASSEAQGHYGYTF. In DNA, the CDR3 is TGTGCCAGCAGTGAAGCACAGGGACACTATGGCTACACCTTC.